This passage covers 30 T cell receptor beta chains from one sample sequenced in a study of control samples from healthy donors and cancer patients. Measured with immunoSEQ multiplex PCR; TCRdb has only the in-frame clones, and not every one. The data show 90,000 to 110,000 clones, about four fifths seen once. Sequenced material: blood. The receptors stem from a woman in her forties or fifties in good health.

The chain is built from TRBV5-6 and TRBJ1-5; 9 bases match TRBD1. This CDR3 spans 17 amino acids. V was clipped by 5 bases and J by 5 bases; unmatched bases: 14. The germline V gene encodes CDR1 SGHDT and CDR2 YYEEEE. CDR3: CASSTQVDRGWYQPQHF. The DNA for the CDR3 is TGTGCCAGCAGTACTCAGGTAGACAGGGGGTGGTATCAGCCCCAGCATTTT.

This clone was seen a handful of times. The CDR3 sequence: CASSLGGRGQPQHF. For the CDR3, the DNA is TGTGCCAGCAGCTTGGGGGGGCGCGGTCAGCCCCAGCATTTT. V is TRBV7-2 and J is TRBJ1-5; tentative D call: TRBD1 (6 bases). CDR3 length: 14 residues. Trimming removed 3 bases from V and 6 bases from J, with 12 bases in between. CDR1 and CDR2 (germline): SGHTA, FQGNSA. The full variable domain, its missing parts supplied by reference TRBV7-2 and TRBJ1-5, is GAGVSQSPSNKVTEKGKDVELRCDPISGHTALYWYRQSLGQGLEFLIYFQGNSAPDKSGLPSDRFSAERTGGSVSTLTIQRTQQEDSAVYLCASSLGGRGQPQHFGDGTRLSIL.

The CDR3 spells CAISESMLGDQPQHF. In DNA form, the CDR3 reads TGTGCCATCAGTGAGTCGATGCTAGGCGATCAGCCCCAGCATTTT. The rearrangement links TRBV10-3 to TRBJ1-5; D is unclear. Germline-derived CDR1 and CDR2 are ENHRY and SYGVKD. The CDR3 runs to 15 residues. The V and J ends lost 0 bases and 5 bases respectively, with 11 bases between them.

V and J are TRBV5-1 and TRBJ2-5; 11 nucleotides line up with TRBD2. CDR3 length equals 17 residues. Germline CDR1 and CDR2: SGHRS and YFSETQ. V gave up 0 bases and J gave up 5 bases; unmatched junction bases: 9. The CDR3 DNA reads TGCGCCAGCAGCTTGGTGGTAGCGGGGGGGTCCAGGGAGACCCAGTACTTC. Translated, it gives CASSLVVAGGSRETQYF.

The chain links TRBV12-3 or TRBV12-4 to TRBJ1-1, with D unresolved. This CDR3 comprises 13 residues. V dropped 0 bases and J dropped 1 base, with 3 bases sitting between them. In DNA form, the CDR3 reads TGTGCCAGCAGTTTAGCGGCGAACACTGAAGCTTTCTTT. Amino acids: CASSLAANTEAFF.

V usage is TRBV5-1 and J usage is TRBJ2-6, with TRBD2 identical over 12 bases. V shed 3 bases and J 2 bases; nucleotides not matched to a gene: 3. Germline CDR1 SGHRS, CDR2 YFSETQ. This CDR3 is 17 amino acids long. CDR3 bases: TGCGCCAGCAGCTGGACTAGCGGGGTGACTGGGGCCAACGTCCTGACTTTC. Encoded protein: CASSWTSGVTGANVLTF. The variable domain in full, completed from reference TRBV5-1 and TRBJ2-6, reads KAGVTQTPRYLIKTRGQQVTLSCSPISGHRSVSWYQQTPGQGLQFLFEYFSETQRNKGNFPGRFSGRQFSNSRSEMNVSTLELGDSALYLCASSWTSGVTGANVLTFGAGSRLTVL.

V usage is TRBV3-1 (or the pseudogene TRBV3-2) and J usage is TRBJ2-4; no clear D gene. From germline, CDR1 is LGHDT and CDR2 YNNKEL (reference sequence). V gave up 5 bases and J gave up 3 bases, with 14 bases separating them. This CDR3 is 15 amino acids long. This chain's CDR3 is CASSAPTLGKNIQYF. The CDR3 DNA is TGTGCCAGCAGCGCACCGACCCTAGGCAAAAACATTCAGTACTTC.

The V call is TRBV7-2, the J call TRBJ2-7; 14 bases are shared with TRBD2. With 5 bases clipped from V and 1 base from J, the junction kept 7 bases outside the gene matches. The length of the CDR3 is 17 residues. Germline CDR1 is SGHTA and CDR2 is FQGNSA. CDR3 region: CASSVGTSGRGSYEQYF. Written as DNA, the CDR3 is TGTGCCAGCAGCGTTGGGACTAGCGGGAGAGGTTCCTACGAGCAGTACTTC. Using reference TRBV7-2 and TRBJ2-7 for the parts outside the CDR3, the full variable domain is GAGVSQSPSNKVTEKGKDVELRCDPISGHTALYWYRQSLGQGLEFLIYFQGNSAPDKSGLPSDRFSAERTGGSVSTLTIQRTQQEDSAVYLCASSVGTSGRGSYEQYFGPGTRLTVT.

V and J are TRBV11-1 and TRBJ1-6; D gene ambiguous. The CDR3 is 13 residues long. The germline gives CDR1 SGHAT, CDR2 FQDESV (reference sequence). V gave up 4 bases and J gave up 11 bases, with 12 bases separating them. In DNA, the CDR3 is TGTGCCAGCAGCTCGCACGTTGGAACACCCCTCCACTTT. Amino acids: CASSSHVGTPLHF.

V usage is TRBV15 and J usage is TRBJ1-3; no reliable D call. Per the germline V gene, CDR1 is LNHNV and CDR2 is YYDKDF (reference sequence). V was cut by 0 bases and J by 4 bases, with 10 bases left in between. The CDR3 is 15 residues long. The CDR3 here is CATSRDKGSGNTIYF. The CDR3 DNA reads as TGTGCCACCAGCAGAGATAAGGGATCGGGAAACACCATATATTTT.

The chain combines TRBV7-2 with TRBJ1-3; D uncertain. CDR3 length equals 15 residues. V lost 5 bases and J 0 bases, leaving 11 bases between the germline ends. Germline CDR1 is SGHTA and CDR2 is FQGNSA. The chain's CDR3 is CASSRRAVSGNTIYF. CDR3 in DNA: TGTGCCAGCAGCCGCCGGGCAGTCTCTGGAAACACCATATATTTT.

The chain links TRBV28 to TRBJ1-4; unclear D gene. The CDR3 runs to 12 residues. CDR1 and CDR2 from the germline V gene are MDHEN and SYDVKM. Between the trimmed V and J ends, which lost 5 bases and 8 bases, there was a span of 9 bases. CDR3 in amino acids: CASSVNEEKLFF. The CDR3 DNA reads as TGTGCCAGCAGTGTTAATGAGGAAAAACTGTTTTTT.

The chain combines TRBV7-3 with TRBJ1-1; D remains ambiguous. Deletions cut 5 bases from V and 4 bases from J, with 11 bases between. This CDR3 comprises 13 residues. Germline lookup yields CDR1 SGHTA and CDR2 FQGTGA. CDR3 DNA sequence: TGTGCCAGCAGCCGAGATTGGAGCACTGAAGCTTTCTTT. Its protein product is CASSRDWSTEAFF.

The V gene is TRBV12-3 or TRBV12-4, the J gene TRBJ1-5; perhaps TRBD1 as D (5 bases). This CDR3 region has 13 residues. V was shortened by 5 bases and J by 9 bases, with 14 bases between the two germline ends. CDR3 nucleotide sequence: TGTGCCAGCAGTCGCGGACCCCAGGGGCCCCAGCATTTT. Amino acids: CASSRGPQGPQHF.

The chain joins TRBV27 to TRBJ1-2, with a weak D call TRBD1 (5 bases). The V end was cut by 8 bases, the J end by 9 bases, with 19 bases between. The CDR3 sequence is 13 residues long. The germline V gene encodes CDR1 MNHEY and CDR2 SMNVEV (reference sequence). CDR3 region: CASQRSGEISYTF. CDR3 bases: TGTGCCAGCCAGAGATCGGGGGAAATAAGCTACACCTTC.

The chain combines TRBV3-1 (or the pseudogene TRBV3-2) with TRBJ2-5; 11 bases are shared with TRBD2. Trimming removed 0 bases from V and 10 bases from J; junction bases left unmatched: 13. CDR3 length: 17 amino acids. The V gene's germline CDR1 is LGHDT and CDR2 YNNKEL (reference sequence). As DNA, the CDR3 is TGTGCCAGCAGCCAAGATGTCTCTAGCGGGGGGTTCCAGAGCCAGTACTTC. The encoded protein is CASSQDVSSGGFQSQYF.

This clone is a singleton in its sample. CDR3: CASSQDQAPTNYGYTF. The DNA of the CDR3 is TGCGCCAGCAGCCAAGATCAGGCACCCACTAACTATGGCTACACCTTC. The chain recombines TRBV4-3 with TRBJ1-2; D is unclear. The CDR3 loop spans 16 amino acids. Trimming took 0 bases from V and 0 from J, leaving 11 bases between them. Germline V CDR1 and CDR2: LGHNA, YSLEER.

This clone was detected only a few times. This chain joins TRBV5-3 and TRBJ1-4; 7 nucleotides line up with TRBD1. TRBV5-3 is noted as an ORF with a role that remains uncertain. The V and J ends lost 0 bases and 4 bases, in that order; junction bases with no gene match: 15. CDR3 size: 19 residues. CDR3 in DNA: TGTGCCAGAAGCTTGGGTGGAGTAGATCCGGGACAGTTTAATGAAAAACTGTTTTTT. It translates to CARSLGGVDPGQFNEKLFF.

V usage is TRBV19 and J usage is TRBJ1-3; 9 nucleotides match TRBD1. The CDR3 has 15 residues. Germline-derived CDR1 and CDR2 are LNHDA and SQIVND (reference sequence). V lost 4 bases, J lost 2 bases, and 3 bases stayed unmatched. As DNA, the CDR3 is TGTGCCAGTAGTACACGACAGGGGGCTGGAAACACCATATATTTT. It encodes CASSTRQGAGNTIYF.

This clone was observed a handful of times. The chain joins TRBV19 to TRBJ1-6; 7 positions agree with TRBD1. This CDR3 is built from 14 residues. Germline CDR1 LNHDA, CDR2 SQIVND (reference sequence). The V and J ends lost 8 bases and 10 bases, in that order; junction bases with no gene match: 11. The CDR3 sequence: CASDDRALRSPLHF. CDR3 DNA sequence: TGTGCCAGTGATGACAGGGCCCTGAGGTCACCCCTCCACTTT.

The V and J genes are TRBV16 and TRBJ2-7, with unresolved D. With 5 bases removed from V and 3 bases from J, the gap between germline ends came to 5 bases. The germline gives CDR1 KGHSY, CDR2 FQNENV. CDR3 length: 11 amino acids. CDR3 bases: TGTGCCAGCAGCGCAAACTACGAGCAGTACTTC. It yields the protein CASSANYEQYF.

V is TRBV7-6 and J is TRBJ2-7; D uncertain. This CDR3 has 13 amino acids. The germline gives CDR1 SGHVS, CDR2 FNYEAQ. V was pared by 0 bases and J by 3 bases, with 6 bases between. The CDR3 sequence is CASSLAASYEQYF. As DNA, the CDR3 is TGTGCCAGCAGCTTAGCAGCAAGCTACGAGCAGTACTTC.

This clone was counted once. The chain couples TRBV6-6 to TRBJ1-4; 7 positions agree with TRBD1. CDR1 MNHNY and CDR2 SVGAGI come from the germline V gene (reference sequence). The CDR3 loop spans 14 amino acids. With V trimmed by 7 bases and J by 7 bases, 9 bases remained unmatched. The CDR3 protein is CASKSRQGTEKLFF. Written as DNA, the CDR3 is TGTGCCAGCAAATCACGACAGGGAACTGAAAAACTGTTTTTT.

This clone showed up just a few times. V is TRBV30 and J is TRBJ1-2, with D possibly matching TRBD1 (6 bases). CDR3 length: 17 amino acids. The V end was cut by 2 bases, the J end by 6 bases, with 25 bases between. The germline V gene encodes CDR1 GTSNPN and CDR2 SVGIG (reference sequence). This CDR3 is CAWSPWGQAQGSDGYTF. The CDR3 DNA reads TGTGCCTGGAGTCCCTGGGGACAAGCCCAAGGAAGTGATGGCTACACCTTC.

The V and J genes are TRBV4-2 and TRBJ2-5; 7 bases agree with TRBD1. Unmatched junction bases numbered 4, after V lost 2 bases and J lost 1 base. The CDR3 has 15 amino acids. Germline V gene sequence: CDR1 LGHNA, CDR2 YNFKEQ. CDR3 in amino acids: CASSQSRGLQETQYF. CDR3 nucleotides: TGTGCCAGCAGCCAAAGTAGGGGGCTCCAAGAGACCCAGTACTTC.

The rearrangement uses TRBV19 and TRBJ1-6; TRBD1 agrees at 8 bases. The length of the CDR3 is 15 residues. Trimming at V came to 3 bases and at J to 9 bases, leaving 7 bases not matched to a gene. In germline, CDR1 is LNHDA, CDR2 SQIVND (reference sequence). CDR3 nucleotide sequence: TGTGCCAGTAGTATCCAGGGGGCATCGGGTTCACCCCTCCACTTT. Its translation is CASSIQGASGSPLHF.

This sequence joins TRBV20-1 and TRBJ1-1; D call uncertain. The germline V and J ends were trimmed by 3 bases and 1 base, with 15 bases remaining between them. Germline-derived CDR1 and CDR2 are DFQATT and SNEGSKA (reference sequence). CDR3 size: 15 residues. CDR3: CSASGVNRGNTEAFF. The CDR3 DNA reads as TGCAGTGCTAGTGGAGTGAACCGTGGGAACACTGAAGCTTTCTTT.

V usage is TRBV6-6 and J usage is TRBJ1-3, with 7 bases identical to TRBD1. There are 16 residues in the CDR3. Germline CDR1 and CDR2: MNHNY and SVGAGI (reference sequence). V was pared by 6 bases and J by 0 bases, with 8 bases of the junction left unmatched. The CDR3 protein is CASRNRDSTSGNTIYF. CDR3 nucleotides: TGTGCCAGCAGGAACCGGGACAGTACCTCTGGAAACACCATATATTTT.

This chain connects TRBV19 to TRBJ2-1; D possibly corresponds to TRBD1 (7 bases). Trimming removed 10 bases at V and 3 bases at J, with 16 bases between. CDR1 LNHDA and CDR2 SQIVND come from the germline V gene (reference sequence). The CDR3 consists of 14 residues. The CDR3 DNA is TGTGCCACCCGTCAGGGGGAGGACTACAATGAGCAGTTCTTC. This gives the protein CATRQGEDYNEQFF.

The CDR3 bases are TGTGCCAGCACCACCGGGGCAGGGGGCTCCTACAATGAGCAGTTCTTC. As protein: CASTTGAGGSYNEQFF. The V and J genes are TRBV28 and TRBJ2-1; the match to TRBD1 covers 7 bases. CDR1 and CDR2 from the germline V gene are MDHEN and SYDVKM. Trimming removed 7 bases from V and 0 bases from J; junction bases left unmatched: 9. The CDR3 has 16 amino acids.